The sequence of this T cell receptor (beta chain) was determined in a study of shared clonotypes between healthy human individuals. Study information: The study enrolled two women and three men aged 18 to 49. CD4 naive and CD4 memory each took three plates per donor, while CD8 naive took two and CD8 memory one. Whole-study findings and limits: Naive subsets, compared against memory subsets, generally had larger estimated richness values.

Details on this clone: The antigen remains undetermined.

Germline CDR1 MDHEN, CDR2 SYDVKM. CDR3 size: 13 residues. Losses at the gene ends were 6 bases for V and 7 bases for J; bases not matched to a gene: 9. Clones were read by immunoSEQ multiplex PCR, and TCRdb kept only the in-frame ones, dropping some. The sample shows under 750,000 clones, about two thirds of them seen only once. The receptor was derived from a woman between 25 and 40 years old in good health. The chain has TRBV28 and TRBJ2-7; 7 positions match TRBD2. Input material: memory CD4+ T cells sorted from blood. The subset is: CD45RA-negative fraction. CDR3 in DNA: TGTGCCAGCAGGTTACCTAGCGGTGGGGAGCAGTACTTC. Translated, it gives CASRLPSGGEQYF.